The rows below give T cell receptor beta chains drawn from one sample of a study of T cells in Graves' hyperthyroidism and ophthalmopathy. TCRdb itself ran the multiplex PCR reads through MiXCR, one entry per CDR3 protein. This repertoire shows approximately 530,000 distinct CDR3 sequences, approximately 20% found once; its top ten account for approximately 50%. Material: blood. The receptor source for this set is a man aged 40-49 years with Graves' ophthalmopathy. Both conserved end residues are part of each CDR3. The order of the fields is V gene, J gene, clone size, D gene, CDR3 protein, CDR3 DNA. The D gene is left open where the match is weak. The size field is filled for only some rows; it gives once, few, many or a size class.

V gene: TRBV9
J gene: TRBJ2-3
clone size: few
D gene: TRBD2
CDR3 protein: CASSPLAGASGRSDTQYF
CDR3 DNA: TGTGCCAGCAGCCCACTAGCAGGGGCTAGCGGGAGAAGCGATACGCAGTATTTT

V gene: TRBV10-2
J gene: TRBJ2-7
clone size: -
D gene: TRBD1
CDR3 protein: CASTMTGGTYEQYF
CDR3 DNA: TGCGCCAGCACTATGACAGGGGGAACCTACGAGCAGTACTTC

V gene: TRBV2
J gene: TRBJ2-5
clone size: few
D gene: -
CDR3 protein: CASRFRGQETQHF
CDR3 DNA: TGTGCCAGCAGATTCAGGGGCCAGGAGACCCAGCACTTC

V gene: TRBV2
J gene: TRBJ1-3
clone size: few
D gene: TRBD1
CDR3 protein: CASSYRGPSGNTIYF
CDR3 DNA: TGTGCCAGCAGTTACAGGGGCCCTTCGGGAAACACCATATATTTT

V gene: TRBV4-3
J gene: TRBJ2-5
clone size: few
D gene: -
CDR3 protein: CASSQDGGKRETQYF
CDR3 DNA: TGCGCCAGCAGCCAAGATGGAGGGAAGCGCGAGACCCAGTACTTC

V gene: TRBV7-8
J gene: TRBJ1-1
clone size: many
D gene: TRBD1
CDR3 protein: CASSTTGSRDTEAFF
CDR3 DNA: TGTGCCAGCAGCACGACAGGGTCGCGGGACACTGAAGCTTTCTTT

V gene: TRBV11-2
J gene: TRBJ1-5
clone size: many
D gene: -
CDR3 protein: CASSLGRGNQPQHF
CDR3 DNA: TGTGCCAGCAGCTTAGGCAGGGGCAATCAGCCCCAGCATTTT

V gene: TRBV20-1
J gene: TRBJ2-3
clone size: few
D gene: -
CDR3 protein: CSARDHDTQYF
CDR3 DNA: TGCAGTGCTAGAGATCATGATACGCAGTATTTT

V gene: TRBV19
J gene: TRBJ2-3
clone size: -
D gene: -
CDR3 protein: CASSSPADTQYF
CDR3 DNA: TGTGCCAGTAGTTCGCCCGCAGATACGCAGTATTTT

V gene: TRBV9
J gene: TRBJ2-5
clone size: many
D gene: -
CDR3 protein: CASSVGEETQYF
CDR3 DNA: TGTGCCAGCAGCGTAGGGGAAGAGACCCAGTACTTC

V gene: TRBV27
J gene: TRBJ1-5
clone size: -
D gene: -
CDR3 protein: CASSREAYQPQHF
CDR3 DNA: TGTGCCAGCAGCCGGGAGGCCTATCAGCCCCAGCATTTT

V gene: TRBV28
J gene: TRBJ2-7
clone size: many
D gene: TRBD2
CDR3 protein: CASSLLAGGPGEQYF
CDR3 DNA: TGTGCCAGCAGCCTTCTAGCGGGAGGGCCGGGAGAGCAGTACTTC

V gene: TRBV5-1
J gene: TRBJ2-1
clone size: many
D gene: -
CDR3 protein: CASSLAGGYGEQFF
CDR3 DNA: TGCGCCAGCAGCTTGGCCGGAGGGTATGGGGAGCAGTTCTTC

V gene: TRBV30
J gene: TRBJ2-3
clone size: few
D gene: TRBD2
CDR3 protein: CAWSGGLAGGTDTQYF
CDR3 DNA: TGTGCCTGGAGCGGAGGACTAGCGGGGGGTACAGATACGCAGTATTTT

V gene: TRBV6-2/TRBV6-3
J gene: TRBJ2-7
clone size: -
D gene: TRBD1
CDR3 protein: CASRGTVPREQYF
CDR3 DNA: TGTGCCAGCAGGGGGACAGTTCCCCGCGAGCAGTACTTC

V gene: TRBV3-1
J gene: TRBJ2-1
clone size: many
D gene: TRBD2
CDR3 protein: CASSQGAGAYNEQFF
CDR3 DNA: TGTGCCAGCAGCCAAGGAGCGGGAGCCTACAATGAGCAGTTCTTC

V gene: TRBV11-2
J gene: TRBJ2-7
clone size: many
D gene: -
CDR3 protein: CASSSTPGSSYEQYF
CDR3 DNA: TGTGCCAGCAGCTCCACTCCAGGGAGCTCCTACGAGCAGTACTTC

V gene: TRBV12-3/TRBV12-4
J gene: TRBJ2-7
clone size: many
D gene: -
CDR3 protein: CASRGGTKLDYEQYF
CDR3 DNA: TGTGCCAGCAGGGGAGGGACAAAATTAGACTACGAGCAGTACTTC

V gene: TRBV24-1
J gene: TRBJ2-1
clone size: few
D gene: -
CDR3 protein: CATSDIDGGPSYNEQFF
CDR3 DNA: TGTGCCACCAGTGATATTGACGGGGGACCCTCCTACAATGAGCAGTTCTTC

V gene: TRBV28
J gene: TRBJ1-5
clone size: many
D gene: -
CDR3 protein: CASGGSQNQPQHF
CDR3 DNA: TGTGCCAGCGGGGGGTCTCAGAATCAGCCCCAGCATTTT

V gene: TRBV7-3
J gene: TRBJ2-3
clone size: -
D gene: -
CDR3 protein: CASSPPAFPHRAQYF
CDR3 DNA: TGTGCCAGCAGCCCCCCGGCTTTCCCCCATAGGGCGCAGTATTTT

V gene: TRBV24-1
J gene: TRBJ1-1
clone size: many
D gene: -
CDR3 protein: CATSASSASRPVDTEAFF
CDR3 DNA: TGTGCCACCAGTGCCTCAAGCGCCTCCAGGCCGGTTGACACTGAAGCTTTCTTT

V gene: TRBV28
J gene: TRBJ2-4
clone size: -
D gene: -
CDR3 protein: CASSTSTGMDIQYF
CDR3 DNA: -